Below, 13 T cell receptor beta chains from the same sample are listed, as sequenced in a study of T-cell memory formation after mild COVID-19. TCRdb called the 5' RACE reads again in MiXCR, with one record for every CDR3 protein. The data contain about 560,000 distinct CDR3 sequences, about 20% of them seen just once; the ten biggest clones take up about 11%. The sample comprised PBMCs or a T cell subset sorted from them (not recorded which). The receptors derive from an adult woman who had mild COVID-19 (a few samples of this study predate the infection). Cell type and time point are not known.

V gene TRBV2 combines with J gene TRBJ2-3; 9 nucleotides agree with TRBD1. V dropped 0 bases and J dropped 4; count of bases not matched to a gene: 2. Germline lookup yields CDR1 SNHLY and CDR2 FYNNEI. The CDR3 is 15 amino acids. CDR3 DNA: TGTGCCAGCAGTGAAGCCGGACAGGGGTCAGATACGCAGTATTTT. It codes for CASSEAGQGSDTQYF. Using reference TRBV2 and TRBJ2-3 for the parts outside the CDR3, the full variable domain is EPEVTQTPSHQVTQMGQEVILRCVPISNHLYFYWYRQILGQKVEFLVSFYNNEISEKSEIFDDQFSVERPDGSNFTLKIRSTKLEDSAMYFCASSEAGQGSDTQYFGPGTRLTVL.

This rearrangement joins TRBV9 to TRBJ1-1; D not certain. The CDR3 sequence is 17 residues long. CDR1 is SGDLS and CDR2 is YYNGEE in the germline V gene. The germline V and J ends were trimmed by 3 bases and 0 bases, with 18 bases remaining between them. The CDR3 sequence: CASSAEGGLGLNTEAFF. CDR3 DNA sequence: TGTGCCAGCAGCGCGGAGGGAGGGCTGGGGTTGAACACTGAAGCTTTCTTT.

CDR3 nucleotides: TGTGCCATCAGTGTCGTGGGAGGGACTGAAGCTTTCTTT. It is translated as CAISVVGGTEAFF. This chain uses TRBV10-3 with TRBJ1-1; D not resolved. This CDR3 contains 13 residues. Germline-derived CDR1 and CDR2 are ENHRY and SYGVKD. Deletions cut 4 bases from V and 5 bases from J, with 11 bases between.

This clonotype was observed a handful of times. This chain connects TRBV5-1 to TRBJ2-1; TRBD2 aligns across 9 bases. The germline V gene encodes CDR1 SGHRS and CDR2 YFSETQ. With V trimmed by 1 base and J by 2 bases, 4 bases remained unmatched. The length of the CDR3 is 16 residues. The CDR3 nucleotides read TGCGCCAGCAGCTTGCGGACTAGCGACCCCTACAATGAGCAGTTCTTC. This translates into CASSLRTSDPYNEQFF.

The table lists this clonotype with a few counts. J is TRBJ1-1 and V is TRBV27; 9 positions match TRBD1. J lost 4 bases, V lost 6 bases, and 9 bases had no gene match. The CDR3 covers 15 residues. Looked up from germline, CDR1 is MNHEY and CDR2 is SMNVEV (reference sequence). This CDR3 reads CASSTTGGIGTEAFF. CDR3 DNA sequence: TGTGCCAGCAGCACGACAGGGGGGATCGGCACTGAAGCTTTCTTT.

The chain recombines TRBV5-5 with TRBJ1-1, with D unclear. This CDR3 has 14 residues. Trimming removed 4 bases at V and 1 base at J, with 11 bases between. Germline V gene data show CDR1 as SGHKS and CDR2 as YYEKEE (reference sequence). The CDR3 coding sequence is TGTGCCAGCAGCCGCTCTGTGGGGAACACTGAAGCTTTCTTT. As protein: CASSRSVGNTEAFF.

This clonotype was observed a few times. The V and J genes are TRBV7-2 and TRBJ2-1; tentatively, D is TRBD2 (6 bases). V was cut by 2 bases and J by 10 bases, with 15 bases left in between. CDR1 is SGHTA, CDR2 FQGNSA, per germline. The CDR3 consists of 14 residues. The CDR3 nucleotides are TGTGCCAGCAGCTTAAACGGGCGGGGAGCCGAGCAGTTCTTC. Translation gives CASSLNGRGAEQFF.

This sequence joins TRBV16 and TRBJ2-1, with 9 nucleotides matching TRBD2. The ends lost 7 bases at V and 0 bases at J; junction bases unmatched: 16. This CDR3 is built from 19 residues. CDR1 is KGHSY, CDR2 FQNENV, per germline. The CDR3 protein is CASIKGWRGGTGSYNEQFF. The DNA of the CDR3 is TGTGCCAGCATCAAGGGTTGGCGGGGGGGCACAGGCTCCTACAATGAGCAGTTCTTC.

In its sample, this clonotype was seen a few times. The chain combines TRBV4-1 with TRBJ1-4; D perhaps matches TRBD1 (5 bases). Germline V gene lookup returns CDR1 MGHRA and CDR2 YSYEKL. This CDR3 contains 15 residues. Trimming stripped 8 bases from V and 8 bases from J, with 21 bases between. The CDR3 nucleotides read TGCGCCAGCTCAATCCCTGGGATAGGGGAAGAAAAACTGTTTTTT. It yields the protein CASSIPGIGEEKLFF.

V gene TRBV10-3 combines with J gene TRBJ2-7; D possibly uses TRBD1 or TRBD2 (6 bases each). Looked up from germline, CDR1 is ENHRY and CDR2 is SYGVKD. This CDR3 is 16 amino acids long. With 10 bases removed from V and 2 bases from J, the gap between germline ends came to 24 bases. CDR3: CATNRVWTTFAYEQYF. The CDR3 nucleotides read TGTGCCACCAACAGGGTGTGGACTACGTTTGCCTACGAGCAGTACTTC.

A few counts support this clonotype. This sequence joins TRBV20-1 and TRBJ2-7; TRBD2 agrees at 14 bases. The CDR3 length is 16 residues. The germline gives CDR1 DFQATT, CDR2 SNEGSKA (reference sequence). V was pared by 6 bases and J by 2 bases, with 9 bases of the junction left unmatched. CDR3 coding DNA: TGCAGTGCAGGGACTAGCGGGAGCCCCCGTCCCTACGAGCAGTACTTC. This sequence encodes CSAGTSGSPRPYEQYF.

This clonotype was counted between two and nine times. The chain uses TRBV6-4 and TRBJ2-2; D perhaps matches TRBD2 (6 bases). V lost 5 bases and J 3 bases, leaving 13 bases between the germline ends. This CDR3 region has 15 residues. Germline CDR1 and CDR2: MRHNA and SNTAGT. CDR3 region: CASSQEGRDTGELFF. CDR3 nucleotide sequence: TGTGCCAGCAGTCAGGAGGGCCGTGACACCGGGGAGCTGTTTTTT.

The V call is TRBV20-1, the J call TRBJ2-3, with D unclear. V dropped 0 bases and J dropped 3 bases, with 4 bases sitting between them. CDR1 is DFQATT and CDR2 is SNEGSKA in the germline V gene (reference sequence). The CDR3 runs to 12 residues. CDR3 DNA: TGCAGTGCTAGAGATCAAACAGATACGCAGTATTTT. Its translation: CSARDQTDTQYF.